This entry lists 14 T cell receptor beta chains sequenced from one sample in a study of cytomegalovirus exposure and HLA in healthy donors. The primer mix had 60 Vbeta and 13 Jbeta primers. Some clones are missing from TCRdb's copy, which holds only in-frame ones; the method was immunoSEQ multiplex PCR. The data show around 220,000 clones, approximately 79% seen once. The sequencing input was PBMCs. The source is a man aged 18 to 30 in good health and CMV-seronegative.

The rearrangement uses TRBV28 and TRBJ2-3; 8 bases line up with TRBD1. The CDR3 spans 14 residues. The V and J ends lost 11 bases and 0 bases, in that order; junction bases with no gene match: 7. From germline, CDR1 is MDHEN and CDR2 SYDVKM. The CDR3 DNA is TGTGCCTGTGGACAGGGCACTAGCACAGATACGCAGTATTTT. Amino acid sequence: CACGQGTSTDTQYF.

The chain joins TRBV7-2 to TRBJ1-5; D remains ambiguous. Germline-derived CDR1 and CDR2 are SGHTA and FQGNSA. The V gene lost 4 bases and the J gene lost 3 bases, with 13 bases spanning the gap. This CDR3 has 15 residues. The CDR3 region has the DNA TGTGCCAGCAGCTCGACACCTACCTACAATCAGCCCCAGCATTTT. Translation: CASSSTPTYNQPQHF.

CDR3 nucleotides: TGCGCCAGCAGCATCCAGCCGGGACAGGGGGTCTACGAGCAGTACTTC. The encoded protein is CASSIQPGQGVYEQYF. The chain links TRBV5-1 to TRBJ2-7, with 11 bases lining up with TRBD1. CDR1 and CDR2 (germline): SGHRS, YFSETQ. Trimming cost V 4 bases and J 3 bases; bases outside gene matches: 9. The CDR3 sequence is 16 residues long.

The gene calls are TRBV9 and TRBJ2-3, with TRBD1 as a possible D gene (6 bases). There are 16 residues in the CDR3. Germline CDR1 SGDLS, CDR2 YYNGEE. The V and J ends lost 1 base and 2 bases respectively, with 14 bases between them. The DNA for the CDR3 is TGTGCCAGCAGCGTATCGTCACAGGGCCACACAGATACGCAGTATTTT. It yields the protein CASSVSSQGHTDTQYF.

For this clone: This sample includes further DNA sequences coding for the same CDR3. V is TRBV5-8 and J is TRBJ1-1, with D possibly matching TRBD1 (6 bases). Trimming pared 3 bases from V and 11 bases from J, leaving 17 bases between. Germline V gene sequence: CDR1 SGHTS, CDR2 YDEGEE. The CDR3 runs to 13 residues. The DNA for the CDR3 is TGTGCCAGCAGCTCTGGGACACCCATGGCGGCTTTCTTT. This translates into CASSSGTPMAAFF.

V is TRBV27 and J is TRBJ2-6; no reliable D call. From germline, CDR1 is MNHEY and CDR2 SMNVEV (reference sequence). Trimming took 4 bases from V and 0 from J, leaving 7 bases between them. CDR3 length: 15 amino acids. The CDR3 is CASSSLSSGANVLTF. DNA for the CDR3: TGTGCCAGCAGTTCCCTAAGCTCTGGGGCCAACGTCCTGACTTTC.

This sequence joins TRBV29-1 and TRBJ2-5; 7 bases align to TRBD1. CDR1 is SQVTM and CDR2 is ANQGSEA in the germline V gene. V was clipped by 5 bases and J by 2 bases; unmatched bases: 2. CDR3 size: 12 residues. The CDR3, as DNA: TGCAGCGTTAACAGGGGTCAAGAGACCCAGTACTTC. It yields the protein CSVNRGQETQYF.

This chain joins TRBV4-3 and TRBJ1-2; a weak D match, TRBD1 (6 bases). CDR3 size: 14 residues. Germline V gene lookup returns CDR1 LGHNA and CDR2 YSLEER. V dropped 4 bases and J dropped 8 bases, with 17 bases sitting between them. In DNA form, the CDR3 reads TGCGCCAGCAGCCTAGTGGACAGCCCTATAGGCTACACCTTC. This gives the protein CASSLVDSPIGYTF.

The J gene is TRBJ2-7, the V gene TRBV6-5; 9 bases map to TRBD1. The V gene end was trimmed by 2 bases and the J gene end by 5 bases; junction bases not matched to a gene: 10. Germline V gene sequence: CDR1 MNHEY, CDR2 SVGAGI. CDR3 length equals 16 residues. CDR3 sequence reads: CASSYQQPGQGNEQYF. DNA of the CDR3: TGTGCCAGCAGTTACCAACAACCGGGACAGGGAAACGAGCAGTACTTC.

The rearrangement uses TRBV6-6 and TRBJ1-3; D call uncertain. The V and J ends lost 6 bases and 0 bases respectively, with 9 bases between them. Germline V gene lookup returns CDR1 MNHNY and CDR2 SVGAGI (reference sequence). This CDR3 contains 14 residues. The CDR3, as DNA: TGTGCCAGCAGCTCAGGTAGCTCTGGAAACACCATATATTTT. As protein: CASSSGSSGNTIYF.

This clone was counted a few times. The chain uses TRBV5-1 and TRBJ2-1; 13 positions match TRBD2. J was trimmed by 7 bases and V by 3 bases; bases with no gene match: 10. The CDR3 length is 17 residues. CDR1 is SGHRS, CDR2 YFSETQ, per germline. For the CDR3, the DNA is TGCGCCAGCAGCTCAGGCGGAACTAGCGGGAGGGGGAATGAGCAGTTCTTC. Amino acid sequence: CASSSGGTSGRGNEQFF.

This chain joins TRBV19 and TRBJ1-3; the D is unclear. V shed 7 bases and J shed 0 bases, with 13 bases lying between them. Looked up from germline, CDR1 is LNHDA and CDR2 is SQIVND (reference sequence). This CDR3 is built from 15 residues. CDR3 loop: CASKSMRDSGNTIYF. The CDR3 bases are TGTGCCAGTAAATCAATGCGAGACTCTGGAAACACCATATATTTT.

The chain combines TRBV5-4 with TRBJ2-7; 8 bases fit TRBD2. This CDR3 comprises 16 residues. Germline loops: CDR1 SGHNT, CDR2 YYREEE (reference sequence). Trimming removed 0 bases from V and 0 bases from J; junction bases left unmatched: 5. This chain's CDR3 is CASSLDLAGGSYEQYF. CDR3 sequence (DNA): TGTGCCAGCAGCTTGGATTTGGCGGGAGGCTCCTACGAGCAGTACTTC.

This clone was recorded only once. The chain carries TRBV12-5 and TRBJ1-3, with D possibly TRBD1 on 5 matching bases. The germline V gene has CDR1 LGHNT and CDR2 FRNRAP. Trimming left V 2 bases short and J 4 bases short, with 12 bases between. This CDR3 region has 15 residues. The CDR3 protein is CASGLSGSWGNTIYF. In DNA, the CDR3 is TGTGCTAGTGGTTTGTCAGGGTCTTGGGGAAACACCATATATTTT.